The following is a T cell receptor (beta chain) sequence with its context. In the original analysis: Amplification of reference gene primers provided the estimated nucleated cell counts. Measured with immunoSEQ multiplex PCR; TCRdb has only the in-frame clones, and not every one. Clonal size and the V and J genes are those of that table, whereas D and trimming came from the DNA. The data hold around 190,000 clones, with roughly 90% observed a single time. The CDR3 is 14 residues long. V dropped 7 bases and J dropped 0; count of bases not matched to a gene: 6. The V gene's germline CDR1 is SQVTM and CDR2 ANQGSEA. This sample was included in a study of blood T cell repertoires in COVID-19. As for the study in general: Sites in the United States, Italy and Spain provided acute and convalescent COVID-19 samples. Sample material is recorded as cDNA or gDNA derived from T cells, B-cell-depleted T cells, or PBMCs.

This sequence was found in a man aged 65 to 79 with active or convalescent COVID-19. Sequencing was performed on peripheral blood. The J gene is TRBJ1-1, the V gene TRBV29-1; TRBD1 matches at 9 bases. CDR3 in amino acids: CSAGTGWMNTEAFF. DNA for the CDR3: TGCAGCGCCGGGACAGGGTGGATGAACACTGAAGCTTTCTTT.